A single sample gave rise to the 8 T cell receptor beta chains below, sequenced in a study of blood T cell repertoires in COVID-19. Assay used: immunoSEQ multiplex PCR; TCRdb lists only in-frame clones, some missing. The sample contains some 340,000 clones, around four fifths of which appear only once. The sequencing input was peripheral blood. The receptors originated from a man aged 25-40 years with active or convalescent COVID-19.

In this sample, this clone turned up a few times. This chain's CDR3 is CASSVEPGTGFGEQFF. Here the CDR3 DNA reads TGTGCCAGCAGCGTAGAACCCGGGACAGGGTTCGGTGAGCAGTTCTTC. This sequence joins TRBV9 and TRBJ2-1; 9 bases are a match to TRBD1. Losses at the gene ends were 0 bases for V and 9 bases for J; bases not matched to a gene: 10. CDR3 length: 16 residues. Germline V gene lookup returns CDR1 SGDLS and CDR2 YYNGEE.

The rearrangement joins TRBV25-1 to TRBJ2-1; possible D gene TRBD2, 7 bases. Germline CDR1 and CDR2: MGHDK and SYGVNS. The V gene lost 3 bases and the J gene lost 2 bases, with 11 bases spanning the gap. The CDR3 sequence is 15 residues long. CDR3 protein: CASSDPGGPYNEQFF. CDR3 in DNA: TGTGCCAGCAGTGATCCGGGGGGCCCCTACAATGAGCAGTTCTTC.

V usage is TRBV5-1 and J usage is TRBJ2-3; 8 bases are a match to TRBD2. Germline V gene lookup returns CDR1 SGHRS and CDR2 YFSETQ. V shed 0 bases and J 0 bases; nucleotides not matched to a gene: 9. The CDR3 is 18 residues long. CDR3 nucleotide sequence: TGCGCCAGCAGCTTGGTTTTGCCGGGAGGGCCGAGCACAGATACGCAGTATTTT. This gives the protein CASSLVLPGGPSTDTQYF.

CDR3 region: CASSKATSGRLFWFF. CDR3 nucleotides: TGTGCCAGCAGCAAGGCGACTAGCGGGCGGCTATTTTGGTTCTTC. The chain has TRBV6-5 and TRBJ2-1; 10 nucleotides agree with TRBD2. The length of the CDR3 is 15 residues. Per the germline V gene, CDR1 is MNHEY and CDR2 is SVGAGI. J gave up 15 bases and V 6 bases, and 17 bases lay outside the gene matches.

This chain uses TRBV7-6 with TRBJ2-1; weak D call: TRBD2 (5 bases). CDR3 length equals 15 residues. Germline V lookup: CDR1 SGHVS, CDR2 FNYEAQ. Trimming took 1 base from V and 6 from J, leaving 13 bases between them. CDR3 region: CASSLGLLVSNEQFF. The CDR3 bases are TGTGCCAGCAGCTTAGGTTTACTAGTTTCCAATGAGCAGTTCTTC.

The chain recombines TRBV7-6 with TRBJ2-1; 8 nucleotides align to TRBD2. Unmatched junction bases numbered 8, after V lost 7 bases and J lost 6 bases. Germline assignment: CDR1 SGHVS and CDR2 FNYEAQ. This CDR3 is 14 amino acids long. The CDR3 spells CASTNSAGGNEQFF. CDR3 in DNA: TGTGCCAGCACTAACTCCGCGGGGGGCAATGAGCAGTTCTTC.

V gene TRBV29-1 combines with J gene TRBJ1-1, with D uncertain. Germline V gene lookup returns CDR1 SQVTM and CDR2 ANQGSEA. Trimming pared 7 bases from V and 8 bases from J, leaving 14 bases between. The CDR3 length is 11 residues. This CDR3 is CSAKIEWEAFF. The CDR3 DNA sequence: TGCAGCGCAAAAATTGAGTGGGAAGCTTTCTTT.

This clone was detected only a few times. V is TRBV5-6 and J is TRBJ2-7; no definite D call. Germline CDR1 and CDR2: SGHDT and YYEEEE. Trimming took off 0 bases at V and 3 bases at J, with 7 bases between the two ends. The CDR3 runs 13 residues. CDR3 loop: CASSLAVSYEQYF. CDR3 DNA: TGTGCCAGCAGCTTGGCCGTCAGCTACGAGCAGTACTTC.